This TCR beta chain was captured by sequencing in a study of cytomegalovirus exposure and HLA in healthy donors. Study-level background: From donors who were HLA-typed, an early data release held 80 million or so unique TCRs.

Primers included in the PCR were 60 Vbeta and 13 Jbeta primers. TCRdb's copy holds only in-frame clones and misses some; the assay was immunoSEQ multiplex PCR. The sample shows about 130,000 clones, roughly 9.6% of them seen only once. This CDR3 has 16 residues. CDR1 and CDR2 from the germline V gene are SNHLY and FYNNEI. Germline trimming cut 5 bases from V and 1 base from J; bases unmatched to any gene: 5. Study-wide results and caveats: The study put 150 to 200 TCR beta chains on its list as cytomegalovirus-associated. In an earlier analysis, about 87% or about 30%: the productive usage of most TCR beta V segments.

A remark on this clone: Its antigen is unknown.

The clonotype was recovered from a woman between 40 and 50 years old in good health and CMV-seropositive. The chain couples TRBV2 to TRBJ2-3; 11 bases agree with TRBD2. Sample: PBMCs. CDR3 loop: CASSFLSGGGTDTQYF. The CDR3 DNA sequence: TGTGCCAGCAGTTTCCTTAGCGGGGGGGGCACAGATACGCAGTATTTT.